The rows below give T cell receptor beta chains drawn from one sample of a study of CD8+ T cells in alopecia areata. Some clones are missing from TCRdb's copy, which holds only in-frame ones; the method was immunoSEQ multiplex PCR. The sample records hundreds of thousands of clones, about 60% being singletons. Sequenced material: CD4+ T cells sorted from blood, taken between weeks 51 and 52, from a patient treated with tofacitinib. The receptors derive from a human donor with alopecia areata. The CDR3 runs from the conserved cysteine through the conserved F or W. The D gene is left open where the match is weak. The listing skips clone size in some rows; elsewhere it reads once, few, many or a size class.

cdr3_nt,cdr3_aa,j_call,v_call,clone_size,d_call
TGTGCCAGCAGCGTAACCCAGGGACCGAACACTGAAGCTTTCTTT,CASSVTQGPNTEAFF,TRBJ1-1,TRBV9,NA,NA
TGCGCCAGCAGCTTGGAGGTCCCCGGGGAGCTGTTTTTT,CASSLEVPGELFF,TRBJ2-2,TRBV5-1,NA,NA
TGTGCCATCAGCGACCTAGGCCTAGCGGAGAGCAATGAGCAGTTCTTC,CAISDLGLAESNEQFF,TRBJ2-1,TRBV10-3,few,TRBD2
TGTGCCAGCAGTGTGGACAGGGGGCCTGGAAAACTGTTTTTT,CASSVDRGPGKLFF,TRBJ1-4,TRBV2,NA,TRBD1
TGTGCCAGCAGGGGCGTGGGGCCAGATACGCAGTATTTT,CASRGVGPDTQYF,TRBJ2-3,TRBV6-5,NA,NA
TGTGCCAGCAGCGTAGTGGGAGCGAACAATGAGCAGTTCTTC,CASSVVGANNEQFF,TRBJ2-1,TRBV9,few,NA
TGTGCCAGCAGATGGATGGTCAGCTCAGATACGCAGTATTTT,CASRWMVSSDTQYF,TRBJ2-3,TRBV27,NA,NA
TGTGCCAGCACCTCGTACGGGGGCTTATACTATGGCTACACCTTC,CASTSYGGLYYGYTF,TRBJ1-2,TRBV6-1,NA,NA
TGCGCCAGCAGCCCAGGACCCCAGGGGGCAGCAGATACGCAGTATTTT,CASSPGPQGAADTQYF,TRBJ2-3,TRBV5-1,NA,TRBD1
TGCAGCGTTGACGGGACAGCCTCTAGCACAGATACGCAGTATTTT,CSVDGTASSTDTQYF,TRBJ2-3,TRBV29-1,NA,TRBD1
TGTGCCAGCAGCTTAGCGGGAGCGACCGCCTACGAGCAGTACTTC,CASSLAGATAYEQYF,TRBJ2-7,TRBV7-9,NA,NA
TGTGCCAGTAGCACTTACAGGGGTGGCGAAAAACTGTTTTTT,CASSTYRGGEKLFF,TRBJ1-4,TRBV19,NA,TRBD1
TGTGCCAGCAGCCCACAAAACGAGCAGTACTTC,CASSPQNEQYF,TRBJ2-7,TRBV7-9,NA,NA
TGTGCCAGCAGTTACGGAGGGACTGGGGCCAACGTCCTGACTTTC,CASSYGGTGANVLTF,TRBJ2-6,TRBV6-6,NA,NA
TGTGCCTGGAGTCTTACAGCAGGGGGCCTGTTTCCCCAGCATTTT,CAWSLTAGGLFPQHF,TRBJ1-5,TRBV30,once,TRBD1
TGTGCCAGCAGTTCCACAGGGGGCGAAAAACTGTTTTTT,CASSSTGGEKLFF,TRBJ1-4,TRBV6-5,once,TRBD1
TGTGCCAGCAGCCTTAACATCGGTACTAATGAAAAACTGTTTTTT,CASSLNIGTNEKLFF,TRBJ1-4,TRBV14,few,NA
TGTGCCAGCAGCTTGGCAGGGAAAAGGGTGAACACTGAAGCTTTCTTT,CASSLAGKRVNTEAFF,TRBJ1-1,TRBV5-4,NA,NA
TGTGCCAGCAGTGTCCGGGGGTTGGGCTACACCTTC,CASSVRGLGYTF,TRBJ1-2,TRBV25-1,NA,NA
TGTGCCAGCAGCTTACCTTCAGAGACCCAGTACTTC,CASSLPSETQYF,TRBJ2-5,TRBV7-2,NA,NA
TGTGCCAGCAGCTTAGCTCAGTTCGACTATGGCTACACCTTC,CASSLAQFDYGYTF,TRBJ1-2,TRBV7-9,few,NA
TGCAGCGTTATCAGGGGGCTCGGCACTGAAGCTTTCTTT,CSVIRGLGTEAFF,TRBJ1-1,TRBV29-1,NA,TRBD1
TGTGCCACCAGCCTTTCTACCGGTACCATCACAGATACGCAGTATTTT,CATSLSTGTITDTQYF,TRBJ2-3,TRBV15,few,NA
TGTGCCAGCAGCGGCAGAATGACGATCACTGAAGCTTTCTTT,CASSGRMTITEAFF,TRBJ1-1,TRBV13,few,NA
TGTGCCAGCAGCGGGGGGTACGGTGGTAATTCACCCCTCCACTTT,CASSGGYGGNSPLHF,TRBJ1-6,TRBV7-6,NA,NA
TGTGCCAGCAGCGTAGGCAACACCCCGGCTGGAAACACCATATATTTT,CASSVGNTPAGNTIYF,TRBJ1-3,TRBV9,few,NA
TGCGCCAGCAGCCAAGATTCAGGACATATGGGCAATCAGCCCCAGCATTTT,CASSQDSGHMGNQPQHF,TRBJ1-5,TRBV4-3,NA,NA
TGTGCCAGCAGCTTAGTGCGAGAGACCCAGTACTTC,CASSLVRETQYF,TRBJ2-5,TRBV7-9,few,NA
TGTGCCAGCAGGTCACCGAACACAGAGACCCAGTACTTC,CASRSPNTETQYF,TRBJ2-5,TRBV9,NA,NA
TGTGCCAGCAGCAAAGGACAGGGGGCTGAGACCCAGTACTTC,CASSKGQGAETQYF,TRBJ2-5,TRBV25-1,few,TRBD1
TGCAGCGTTGGAGCGACCGAGGCCTTGCATACGCAGTATTTT,CSVGATEALHTQYF,TRBJ2-3,TRBV29-1,NA,NA
TGTGCCAGCAGCCCAGTAGCGGGGGGAAATGAGCAGTTCTTC,CASSPVAGGNEQFF,TRBJ2-1,TRBV11-2,NA,TRBD2
TGTGCCAGCAGCTTAAGGGGACAGGCGCCGGGCACTGAAGCTTTCTTT,CASSLRGQAPGTEAFF,TRBJ1-1,TRBV7-3,NA,TRBD1
TGTGCCAGCAGTGAACGCGGGTCGGAGACCCAGTACTTC,CASSERGSETQYF,TRBJ2-5,TRBV6-1,NA,NA
TGTGCCAGCAGCGAGACAGGGATCGGCTACGAGCAGTACTTC,CASSETGIGYEQYF,TRBJ2-7,TRBV9,NA,TRBD1
TGCAGCGTGCTTGGGGGATTTGAAGCTTTCTTT,CSVLGGFEAFF,TRBJ1-1,TRBV29-1,few,NA
TGTGCCAGCAGCCTGGACAGGACCACAGATACGCAGTATTTT,CASSLDRTTDTQYF,TRBJ2-3,TRBV7-2,NA,TRBD1
TGTGCCAGCAGCTTAACCTCCCGCCTGGGTGGCAACACTGAAGCTTTCTTT,CASSLTSRLGGNTEAFF,TRBJ1-1,TRBV11-2,NA,NA
TGCAGCGTTGACAGGGAGAACACCGGGGAGCTGTTTTTT,CSVDRENTGELFF,TRBJ2-2,TRBV29-1,few,NA
TGCAGCGTGGCGACAGGGTTCCGATTCAACTATGGCTACACCTTC,CSVATGFRFNYGYTF,TRBJ1-2,TRBV29-1,NA,TRBD1
TGTGCCAGCAGCTCCCATGACAGGCCGAACACTGAAGCTTTCTTT,CASSSHDRPNTEAFF,TRBJ1-1,TRBV7-9,NA,NA
TGTGCCAGCAGTCCTCTAAGAGGGTACGATGGCTACACCTTC,CASSPLRGYDGYTF,TRBJ1-2,TRBV27,NA,NA
TGTGCCAGCAGTGAATCTGGGGGGAACTACGAGCAGTACTTC,CASSESGGNYEQYF,TRBJ2-7,TRBV25-1,NA,NA
TGTGCCAGCACCCAAGGCAGGGGGAGGACTGAAGCTTTCTTT,CASTQGRGRTEAFF,TRBJ1-1,TRBV5-6,NA,TRBD1
TGTGCCTGGAGTGTGGGCGGGGAGACCCAGTACTTC,CAWSVGGETQYF,TRBJ2-5,TRBV30,NA,NA
TGTGCCTGCCGAGACCGCGGCTATGGCTACACCTTC,CACRDRGYGYTF,TRBJ1-2,TRBV30,NA,NA
TGTGCCAGCAGGGAGGGCCACGAGCAGTACTTC,CASREGHEQYF,TRBJ2-7,TRBV11-3,NA,NA
TGTGCCAGCAGTGAACGAGAGACCAACTATGGCTACACCTTC,CASSERETNYGYTF,TRBJ1-2,TRBV25-1,NA,NA
TGTGCCTGGGGATCCCTGACAACAACTAATGAAAAACTGTTTTTT,CAWGSLTTTNEKLFF,TRBJ1-4,TRBV30,NA,NA
TGCAGCGTCCGGCGCGGGACAGACTACGAGCAGTACTTC,CSVRRGTDYEQYF,TRBJ2-7,TRBV29-1,NA,NA
TGTGCCAGCAGTATCAAGGGTGCCAACGTCCTGACTTTC,CASSIKGANVLTF,TRBJ2-6,TRBV6-5,NA,NA
TGCGCCAGCAGCGCTGACAGGATCAACACAGATACGCAGTATTTT,CASSADRINTDTQYF,TRBJ2-3,TRBV5-1,few,NA
TGTGCCAGCAGCCCGGGGACAGGGGGCATGGTTGAGACCCAGTACTTC,CASSPGTGGMVETQYF,TRBJ2-5,TRBV9,NA,TRBD1